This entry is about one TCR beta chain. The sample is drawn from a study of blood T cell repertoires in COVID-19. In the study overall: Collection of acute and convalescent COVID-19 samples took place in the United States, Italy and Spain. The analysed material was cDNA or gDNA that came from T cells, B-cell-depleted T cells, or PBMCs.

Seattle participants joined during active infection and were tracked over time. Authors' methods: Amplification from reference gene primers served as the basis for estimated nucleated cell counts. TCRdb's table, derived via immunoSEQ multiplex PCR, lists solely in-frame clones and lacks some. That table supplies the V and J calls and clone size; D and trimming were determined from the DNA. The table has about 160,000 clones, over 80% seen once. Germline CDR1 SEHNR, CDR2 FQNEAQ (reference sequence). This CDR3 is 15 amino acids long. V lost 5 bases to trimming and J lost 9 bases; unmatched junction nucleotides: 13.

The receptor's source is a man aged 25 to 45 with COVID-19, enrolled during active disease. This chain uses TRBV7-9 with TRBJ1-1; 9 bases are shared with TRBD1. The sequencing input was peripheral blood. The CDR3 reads CASSPGTGIWSQAFF. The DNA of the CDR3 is TGTGCCAGCAGCCCAGGGACAGGGATATGGTCCCAAGCTTTCTTT.